These T cell receptor beta chains were read from a single sample in a study of cytomegalovirus exposure and HLA in healthy donors. Some clones are missing from TCRdb's copy, which holds only in-frame ones; the method was immunoSEQ multiplex PCR. Here the sample spans 200,000 to 250,000 clones, about 89% being singletons. The material sequenced was PBMCs. The origin of the receptors is a young woman in good health and CMV-seronegative. CDR3s include the opening cysteine and the closing phenylalanine or tryptophan. A D gene is named only where the DNA matches it firmly. Part of the rows lack a size; the others show once, few, many or a class for expanded clones.

NA | TRBJ1-3 | TRBV7-9 | NA | CASLSGSGVVGNTIYF | TGTGCCAGCCTATCTGGGTCGGGGGTTGTTGGAAACACCATATATTTT
NA | TRBJ1-5 | TRBV7-2 | NA | CASSDRSANGPQHF | TGTGCCAGCAGCGACAGGTCCGCTAATGGGCCCCAGCATTTT
NA | TRBJ1-1 | TRBV2 | once | CASSEDRNTEAFF | TGTGCCAGCAGTGAAGACAGAAACACTGAAGCTTTCTTT
NA | TRBJ2-7 | TRBV6-6 | NA | CASSPPIGDPPYEQYF | TGTGCCAGCAGTCCACCCATAGGAGACCCCCCCTACGAGCAGTACTTC
TRBD2 | TRBJ2-5 | TRBV5-6 | NA | CASSFSGEPMFWGQYF | TGTGCCAGCAGCTTTAGCGGGGAGCCCATGTTTTGGGGCCAGTACTTC
TRBD1 | TRBJ1-2 | TRBV18 | NA | CASSTTGGAEGYTF | TGTGCCAGCAGTACGACAGGGGGAGCCGAGGGCTACACCTTC
TRBD1 | TRBJ2-5 | TRBV5-1 | few | CASSPTGQGGETQYF | TGCGCCAGCAGCCCGACGGGACAGGGTGGAGAGACCCAGTACTTC
TRBD1 | TRBJ2-7 | TRBV27 | NA | CASSLLSGTGRYEQYF | TGTGCCAGCAGTTTACTTTCCGGGACAGGGAGGTACGAGCAGTACTTC
NA | TRBJ1-1 | TRBV19 | few | CASSSGQIHTEAFF | TGTGCCAGTAGTTCAGGACAGATTCACACTGAAGCTTTCTTT
TRBD1 | TRBJ2-3 | TRBV11-2 | NA | CASSFGTGYTDTQYF | TGTGCCAGCAGCTTCGGGACAGGCTACACAGATACGCAGTATTTT
TRBD1 | TRBJ1-3 | TRBV7-9 | NA | CASSYERTGVGNTIYF | TGTGCCAGCAGCTACGAGCGGACAGGAGTTGGAAACACCATATATTTT
TRBD1 | TRBJ1-5 | TRBV5-4 | NA | CASSSGTGPHQPQHF | TGTGCCAGCAGCTCGGGGACAGGCCCCCATCAGCCCCAGCATTTT
NA | TRBJ2-3 | TRBV7-9 | NA | CASSSDIGADTQYF | TGTGCCAGCAGCTCAGATATAGGAGCAGATACGCAGTATTTT
NA | TRBJ1-4 | TRBV9 | NA | CASSVGGWEGEKLFF | TGTGCCAGCAGCGTAGGGGGATGGGAGGGTGAAAAACTGTTTTTT
NA | TRBJ1-4 | TRBV5-1 | NA | CASRGQATNEKLFF | TGCGCCAGCAGGGGCCAGGCGACGAATGAAAAACTGTTTTTT
TRBD2 | TRBJ2-5 | TRBV7-9 | NA | CASSPSGVQETQYF | TGTGCCAGCAGCCCTAGCGGAGTCCAAGAGACCCAGTACTTC
NA | TRBJ1-1 | TRBV5-1 | NA | CASSLSREIMNTEAFF | TGCGCCAGCAGCTTGTCTCGGGAGATCATGAACACTGAAGCTTTCTTT
NA | TRBJ2-1 | TRBV21-1 | NA | CASSPRTAYNEQFF | TGTGCCAGCAGCCCCCGGACAGCTTACAATGAGCAGTTCTTC
NA | TRBJ2-5 | TRBV29-1 | NA | CSAIRDSNIQETQYF | TGCAGCGCAATCCGGGACTCCAACATCCAAGAGACCCAGTACTTC
NA | TRBJ2-7 | TRBV10-1 | NA | CASSAQATYEQYF | TGCGCCAGCAGTGCACAGGCGACCTACGAGCAGTACTTC
TRBD2 | TRBJ2-1 | TRBV9 | few | CASSVGGEPYNEQFF | TGTGCCAGCAGCGTTGGGGGGGAGCCCTACAATGAGCAGTTCTTC
TRBD2 | TRBJ2-1 | TRBV9 | NA | CASSVVGTSSSHEQFF | TGTGCCAGCAGCGTAGTTGGGACTAGTTCGTCACACGAGCAGTTCTTC
NA | TRBJ2-1 | TRBV13 | NA | CASSSRGSGVNEQFF | TGTGCCAGCAGCTCCCGGGGGTCAGGTGTGAATGAGCAGTTCTTC
TRBD2 | TRBJ2-7 | TRBV11-1 | NA | CASSLGRTSGLPLGEQYF | TGTGCCAGCAGCTTAGGAAGGACTAGCGGACTACCCTTGGGGGAGCAGTACTTC
TRBD2 | TRBJ2-2 | TRBV5-1 | few | CASSLLRWTSGAGELFF | TGCGCCAGCAGCTTACTAAGATGGACTAGTGGCGCCGGGGAGCTGTTTTTT
NA | TRBJ2-2 | TRBV10-1 | NA | CASRGTYTGELFF | TGCGCCAGCAGGGGGACTTACACCGGGGAGCTGTTTTTT
TRBD1 | TRBJ2-1 | TRBV27 | NA | CASSFLPKTRTGNEQFF | TGTGCCAGCAGTTTCCTTCCTAAAACTAGGACAGGCAATGAGCAGTTCTTC
TRBD2 | TRBJ2-1 | TRBV5-5 | NA | CASSLGLAGGRTQEFF | TGTGCCAGCAGCTTGGGGCTAGCGGGGGGACGGACCCAAGAGTTCTTC
TRBD2 | TRBJ2-1 | TRBV6-1 | medium-sized | CASSEGAGDYNEQFF | TGTGCCAGCAGTGAAGGAGCGGGGGACTACAATGAGCAGTTCTTC
NA | TRBJ2-1 | TRBV7-2 | NA | CASSLTRRNEQFF | TGTGCCAGCAGCTTAACGAGGAGAAATGAGCAGTTCTTC
NA | TRBJ1-4 | TRBV10-3 | NA | CAISFQGRGGKEKLFF | TGTGCCATCAGTTTCCAGGGAAGAGGAGGGAAGGAAAAACTGTTTTTT
TRBD2 | TRBJ2-3 | TRBV9 | NA | CASSVPSGGASTDTQYF | TGTGCCAGCAGCGTACCTAGCGGGGGAGCTAGCACAGATACGCAGTATTTT
TRBD2 | TRBJ2-1 | TRBV5-8 | once | CASSLGTSGSDEQFF | TGTGCCAGCAGCTTGGGGACTAGCGGGAGCGATGAGCAGTTCTTC
TRBD2 | TRBJ2-7 | TRBV7-2 | NA | CASSSRHGLAYEQYF | TGTGCCAGCAGCTCCCGCCATGGACTAGCCTACGAGCAGTACTTC
NA | TRBJ1-1 | TRBV10-3 | NA | CAISEFEAEAFF | TGTGCCATCAGTGAATTTGAGGCCGAAGCTTTCTTT
NA | TRBJ2-5 | TRBV6-5 | NA | CASSINYQETQYF | TGTGCCAGCAGCATCAATTACCAAGAGACCCAGTACTTC